The rows below give T cell receptor beta chains drawn from one sample of a study of blood T cell repertoires in COVID-19. Assay: immunoSEQ multiplex PCR; the TCRdb copy retains only in-frame clones and omits some. Of roughly 260,000 clones detected, around 86% appear once; the ten largest clones hold about 9.8%. Sequenced material: peripheral blood. These receptors were collected from a man aged 40-49 years who had recovered from COVID-19. The CDR3 runs from the conserved cysteine through the conserved F or W. The D gene is left open where the match is weak. The listing skips clone size in some rows; elsewhere it reads once, few, many or a size class.

>.|TRBV11-3|TRBJ2-1|TRBD1
CASSRDRYNEQFF
TGTGCCAGCAGCCGGGACAGATACAATGAGCAGTTCTTC
>.|TRBV7-2|TRBJ2-3|.
CASSFAGVSTDTQYF
TGTGCCAGCAGCTTTGCCGGGGTAAGCACAGATACGCAGTATTTT
>.|TRBV29-1|TRBJ2-3|.
CSVVHRVIDTQYF
TGCAGCGTTGTCCACAGGGTTATTGATACGCAGTATTTT
>.|TRBV12-3/TRBV12-4|TRBJ1-1|.
CASSFIRDTEAFF
TGTGCCAGCAGTTTTATCCGGGACACTGAAGCTTTCTTT
>.|TRBV3-1/TRBV3-2|TRBJ2-3|.
CASSQEKVGSDTQYF
TGTGCCAGCAGCCAAGAGAAAGTCGGGTCAGATACGCAGTATTTT
>.|TRBV7-2|TRBJ2-7|.
CASSLASQGSSYEQYF
TGTGCCAGCAGCTTAGCTAGTCAGGGGAGCTCCTACGAGCAGTACTTC
>few|TRBV27|TRBJ2-1|.
CASSFYGANEQFF
TGTGCCAGCAGTTTTTACGGTGCGAATGAGCAGTTCTTC
>.|TRBV15|TRBJ1-1|TRBD1
CATSRAGRYRGPGTEAFF
TGTGCCACCAGCCGAGCTGGTAGATACAGGGGGCCTGGCACTGAAGCTTTCTTT
>.|TRBV11-2|TRBJ2-7|.
CASTTAAGLAYYEQYF
TGTGCCAGCACCACCGCCGCGGGCCTAGCGTACTACGAGCAGTACTTC
>.|TRBV12-5|TRBJ2-2|.
CASGPAGAAGELFF
TGTGCTAGTGGCCCAGCAGGGGCCGCCGGGGAGCTGTTTTTT
>.|TRBV7-2|TRBJ1-2|.
CASSLVEGGYGYTF
TGTGCCAGCAGCTTAGTAGAAGGGGGCTATGGCTACACCTTC
>.|TRBV14|TRBJ2-7|TRBD2
CASSQGSGGRYEQYF
TGTGCCAGCAGCCAAGGCTCCGGGGGGAGGTACGAGCAGTACTTC
>few|TRBV7-9|TRBJ1-1|TRBD1
CASSLDTGAGNTEAFF
TGTGCCAGCAGCTTAGATACAGGGGCGGGGAACACTGAAGCTTTCTTT
>.|TRBV9|TRBJ2-7|.
CASSVGGRTYEQYF
TGTGCCAGCAGCGTGGGGGGGCGGACCTACGAGCAGTACTTC
>.|TRBV6-6|TRBJ2-7|.
CASSPPPGEQYF
TGTGCCAGCAGTCCCCCCCCGGGCGAGCAGTACTTC
>.|TRBV12-3/TRBV12-4|TRBJ1-2|.
CASSRDYRYTF
TGTGCCAGCAGCCGGGACTATCGTTACACCTTC
>.|TRBV14|TRBJ2-7|TRBD2
CASSREGRLSYEQYF
TGTGCCAGCAGCCGGGAGGGTCGCCTCTCCTACGAGCAGTACTTC
>.|TRBV25-1|TRBJ2-1|.
CASGPGTPSYNEQFF
TGTGCCAGCGGACCCGGGACACCATCCTACAATGAGCAGTTCTTC